These T cell receptor beta chains were read from a single sample in a study of TIL therapy for anti-PD-1-resistant metastatic lung cancer. Sequenced by immunoSEQ multiplex PCR; TCRdb stores in-frame clones only, minus some. The data show fewer than 60,000 clones, with just over 85% seen just once and around 5.1% held by the top ten. Sequencing was performed on blood, taken at baseline. These receptors came from a person between 30 and 79 years old with non-small cell lung cancer. CDR3s include the opening cysteine and the closing phenylalanine or tryptophan. Each record gives: J gene, D gene, clone size, V gene, CDR3 protein, CDR3 DNA. The D gene is left open where the match is weak. Size tells how often a clone was seen (once, few, many) or the class of an expanded clone, and some rows leave it out.

J gene: TRBJ1-2
D gene: NA
clone size: once
V gene: TRBV7-9
CDR3 protein: CASSGKGYTF
CDR3 DNA: TGTGCCAGCAGCGGCAAGGGCTACACCTTC

J gene: TRBJ1-1
D gene: TRBD1
clone size: NA
V gene: TRBV29-1
CDR3 protein: CSVKGQGAIDTEAFF
CDR3 DNA: TGCAGCGTAAAGGGGCAGGGGGCGATTGACACTGAAGCTTTCTTT

J gene: TRBJ2-3
D gene: TRBD1
clone size: NA
V gene: TRBV6-4
CDR3 protein: CASSDGTEDTQYF
CDR3 DNA: TGTGCCAGCAGTGACGGGACAGAAGATACGCAGTATTTT

J gene: TRBJ1-1
D gene: NA
clone size: few
V gene: TRBV6-2/TRBV6-3
CDR3 protein: CASSWTVSEAFF
CDR3 DNA: TGTGCCAGCAGTTGGACTGTCTCAGAAGCTTTCTTT

J gene: TRBJ2-7
D gene: TRBD1
clone size: NA
V gene: TRBV18
CDR3 protein: CASSPPSGTGVPEQYF
CDR3 DNA: TGTGCCAGCTCACCACCAAGCGGGACAGGGGTTCCCGAGCAGTACTTC

J gene: TRBJ1-5
D gene: NA
clone size: NA
V gene: TRBV24-1
CDR3 protein: CATSGSPGGQPQHF
CDR3 DNA: TGTGCCACCAGTGGGTCGCCAGGAGGACAGCCCCAGCATTTT

J gene: TRBJ1-1
D gene: NA
clone size: NA
V gene: TRBV7-9
CDR3 protein: CASSFLGARTEAFF
CDR3 DNA: TGTGCCAGCAGCTTTTTGGGGGCCCGGACTGAAGCTTTCTTT

J gene: TRBJ1-4
D gene: NA
clone size: NA
V gene: TRBV28
CDR3 protein: CASGMRTAADEKLFF
CDR3 DNA: TGTGCCAGCGGTATGAGGACGGCGGCAGATGAAAAACTGTTTTTT

J gene: TRBJ2-5
D gene: NA
clone size: NA
V gene: TRBV12-3/TRBV12-4
CDR3 protein: CASSFFKTQYF
CDR3 DNA: TGTGCCAGCAGTTTTTTTAAGACCCAGTACTTC

J gene: TRBJ2-2
D gene: TRBD1
clone size: NA
V gene: TRBV19
CDR3 protein: CASASKTGANTGELFF
CDR3 DNA: TGTGCCAGTGCCTCAAAGACAGGGGCAAACACCGGGGAGCTGTTTTTT